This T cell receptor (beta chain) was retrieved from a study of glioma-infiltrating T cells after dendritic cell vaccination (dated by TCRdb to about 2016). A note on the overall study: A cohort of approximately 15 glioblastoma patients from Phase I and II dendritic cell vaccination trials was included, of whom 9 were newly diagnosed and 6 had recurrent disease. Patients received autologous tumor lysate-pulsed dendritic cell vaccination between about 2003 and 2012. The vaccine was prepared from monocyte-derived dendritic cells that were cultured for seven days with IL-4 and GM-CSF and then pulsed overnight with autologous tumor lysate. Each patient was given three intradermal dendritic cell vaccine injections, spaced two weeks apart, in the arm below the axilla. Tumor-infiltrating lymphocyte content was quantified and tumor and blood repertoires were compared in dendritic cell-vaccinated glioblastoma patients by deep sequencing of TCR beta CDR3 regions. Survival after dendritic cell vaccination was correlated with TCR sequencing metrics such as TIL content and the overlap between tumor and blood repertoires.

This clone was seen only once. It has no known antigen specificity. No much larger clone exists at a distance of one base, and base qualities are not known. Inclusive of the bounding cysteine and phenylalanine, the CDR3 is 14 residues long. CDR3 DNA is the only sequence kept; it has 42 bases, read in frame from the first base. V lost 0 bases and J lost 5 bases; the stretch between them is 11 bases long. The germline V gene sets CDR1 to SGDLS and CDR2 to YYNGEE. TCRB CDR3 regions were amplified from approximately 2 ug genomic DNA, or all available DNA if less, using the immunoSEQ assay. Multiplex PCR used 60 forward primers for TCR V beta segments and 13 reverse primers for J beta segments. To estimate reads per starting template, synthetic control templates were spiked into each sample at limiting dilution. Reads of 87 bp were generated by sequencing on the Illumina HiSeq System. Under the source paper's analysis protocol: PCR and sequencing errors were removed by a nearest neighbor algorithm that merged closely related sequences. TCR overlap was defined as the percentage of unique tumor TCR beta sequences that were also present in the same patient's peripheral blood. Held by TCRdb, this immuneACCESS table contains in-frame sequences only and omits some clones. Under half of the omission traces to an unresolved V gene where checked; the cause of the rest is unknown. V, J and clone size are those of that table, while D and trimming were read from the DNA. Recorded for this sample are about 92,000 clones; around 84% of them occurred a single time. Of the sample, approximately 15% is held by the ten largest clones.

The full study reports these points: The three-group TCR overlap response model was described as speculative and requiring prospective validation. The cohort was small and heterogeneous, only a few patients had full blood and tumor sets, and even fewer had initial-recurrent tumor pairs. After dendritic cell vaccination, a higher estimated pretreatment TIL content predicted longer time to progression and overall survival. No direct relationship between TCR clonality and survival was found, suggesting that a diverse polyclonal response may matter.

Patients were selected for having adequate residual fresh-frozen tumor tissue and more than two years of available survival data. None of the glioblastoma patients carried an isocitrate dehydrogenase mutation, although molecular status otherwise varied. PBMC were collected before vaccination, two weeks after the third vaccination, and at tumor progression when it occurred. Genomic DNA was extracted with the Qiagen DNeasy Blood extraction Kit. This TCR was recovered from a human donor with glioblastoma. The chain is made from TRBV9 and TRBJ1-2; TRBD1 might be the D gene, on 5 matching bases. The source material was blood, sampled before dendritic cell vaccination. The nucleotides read TGTGCCAGCAGCGTAGGACAGCGCGATTATGGCTACACCTTC. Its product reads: CASSVGQRDYGYTF.